Listed below are T cell receptor beta chains from one sample, sequenced in a study of blood T cells in healthy people across ages. TCRdb passed the 5' RACE reads through MiXCR, listing each CDR3 protein once. The repertoire has fewer than 2,000,000 distinct CDR3 sequences, 39% of them found once; the top ten carry around 23%. The sequencing input was blood. These receptors all stem from a human donor in good health. Each CDR3 is given with its conserved first and last residue. A D gene is named only where the DNA matches it firmly. Not every row has a clone size; where given, it reads once, few, many or a size class.

D	J	V	size	DNA	CDR3
NA	TRBJ1-1	TRBV9	few	TGTGCCAGCAGCGATGGGCCGGGAAGGAACACTGAAGCTTTCTTT	CASSDGPGRNTEAFF
NA	TRBJ1-2	TRBV3-1	NA	TGTGCCAGCAGTCTTACACACTATGGCTACACCTTC	CASSLTHYGYTF
NA	TRBJ2-3	TRBV12-3/TRBV12-4	NA	TGTGCCACCCGAGGGTCTGTGGGTGGAGATACGCAGTATTTT	CATRGSVGGDTQYF
NA	TRBJ1-3	TRBV15	NA	TGTGCCACCAGCAGAGCAGGGCCCTCTGGAAACACCATATATTTT	CATSRAGPSGNTIYF
NA	TRBJ1-1	TRBV7-2	NA	TGTGCCGGCAGCCCAGAATGGAGCCGCGCAGAGGCTTTCTTT	CAGSPEWSRAEAFF
NA	TRBJ1-6	TRBV6-5	NA	TGTGCCAGCAGACCGGACGGATCTAATTTACCCCTCCACTTT	CASRPDGSNLPLHF
NA	TRBJ2-7	TRBV27	NA	TGTGCCAGCAGTTTATCGTGGGGAGCCAACGAGCAGTACTTC	CASSLSWGANEQYF
TRBD2	TRBJ2-3	TRBV6-4	NA	TGTGCCAGCAGTGACACAGGACTAGCGGGGGCCCTAGTCGCCACAGATTCGCAGTATTTT	CASSDTGLAGALVATDSQYF
NA	TRBJ2-1	TRBV5-1	NA	TGCGCCAGCACGATTGAAGACGCCTGGAATGAGCAGTTCTTC	CASTIEDAWNEQFF
NA	TRBJ2-5	TRBV7-2	NA	TGTGCCAGCAGCGAAACAGAGGTTGAGCAGTACTTC	CASSETEVEQYF
NA	TRBJ2-5	TRBV5-4	NA	TGTGCCAGCAGCTTGGCCGGTAGCGCAGAGACCCAGTACTTC	CASSLAGSAETQYF
TRBD1	TRBJ1-1	TRBV27	NA	TGTGCCAGCAGGCGGACAGGCCCCCTCTTGAACACTGAAGCTTTCTTT	CASRRTGPLLNTEAFF
NA	TRBJ2-1	TRBV9	NA	TGTGCCAGCAGCGTGAGTGGTAGTCTAGACAAAGGGGAGCAGTTCTTC	CASSVSGSLDKGEQFF
NA	TRBJ2-1	TRBV24-1	NA	TGTGCCACCAGTGCCGAGACCCACAATGAGCAGTTCTTC	CATSAETHNEQFF
NA	TRBJ2-7	TRBV29-1	few	TGCAGCGTTGTTACAGCATACTACGAGCAGTACTTC	CSVVTAYYEQYF
NA	TRBJ2-1	TRBV29-1	NA	TGCAGCGTTGGCGGCGGGGTCTACAATGAGCAGTTCTTC	CSVGGGVYNEQFF
NA	TRBJ2-1	TRBV20-1	few	TGCAGTGCTAGAGTTTTTGGATCTGGGGGTGATGAGCAGTTCTTC	CSARVFGSGGDEQFF
NA	TRBJ1-5	TRBV7-8	NA	TGTGCCTGCAGCTTGGGGGCCGATCAGCCCCAGCATTTT	CACSLGADQPQHF
NA	TRBJ2-7	TRBV25-1	few	TGTGCCAGTCTTCAGGGGTTCTACGAGCAGTACTTC	CASLQGFYEQYF
NA	TRBJ2-3	TRBV27	NA	TGTGCCAGCATCCAAAATTTTCCCCGTACAGATACGCAGTATTTT	CASIQNFPRTDTQYF
TRBD2	TRBJ2-5	TRBV12-3/TRBV12-4	many	TGTGCCAGCTCGCTAGGAGCGGGGGGGCAAGAGACCCAGTACTTC	CASSLGAGGQETQYF
TRBD2	TRBJ2-1	TRBV12-3/TRBV12-4	few	TGTGCCAGCAGTCTAGGACTAGCGCACCTCGGGGATGAGCAGTTCTTC	CASSLGLAHLGDEQFF
TRBD1	TRBJ2-1	TRBV27	NA	TGTGCCAGCAGCCCAGGGGGCGTTGAGCAGTTCTTC	CASSPGGVEQFF
NA	TRBJ2-7	TRBV6-1	few	TGTGCCAGCACAACACTGGGACCTTTTTCCGCTGAGCAGTACTTC	CASTTLGPFSAEQYF
NA	TRBJ1-2	TRBV29-1	NA	TGCAGCGGGGGGACGGACTCTAGGGGCTACACCTTC	CSGGTDSRGYTF
NA	TRBJ2-1	TRBV5-6	NA	TGTGCCAGCAGCTTGGTCCCGGGGGCAGGGTACAATGAGCAGTTCTTC	CASSLVPGAGYNEQFF
TRBD1	TRBJ2-1	TRBV18	many	TGTGCCAGCTCACCGGACAGGGGTAGGAATGAGCAGTTCTTC	CASSPDRGRNEQFF
NA	TRBJ1-4	TRBV7-6	NA	TGTGCCAGCAGCCCCAGAGGACAGCCTAATGAAAAACTGTTTTTT	CASSPRGQPNEKLFF
NA	TRBJ2-5	TRBV7-9	many	TGTGCCAGCAGCTTAGGTGTCGGGACCCAGTACTTC	CASSLGVGTQYF
NA	TRBJ2-7	TRBV9	NA	TGTGCCAGCAGCGTCCGGGACCCCTACGAGCAGTACTTC	CASSVRDPYEQYF
TRBD2	TRBJ2-1	TRBV20-1	NA	TGCAGTGCCGGGACTAGCGGGGTATATGAGCAGTTCTTC	CSAGTSGVYEQFF
NA	TRBJ2-3	TRBV7-9	NA	TGTGCCAGCAGCTTCCAGGTTAGGGATACGCAGTATTTT	CASSFQVRDTQYF